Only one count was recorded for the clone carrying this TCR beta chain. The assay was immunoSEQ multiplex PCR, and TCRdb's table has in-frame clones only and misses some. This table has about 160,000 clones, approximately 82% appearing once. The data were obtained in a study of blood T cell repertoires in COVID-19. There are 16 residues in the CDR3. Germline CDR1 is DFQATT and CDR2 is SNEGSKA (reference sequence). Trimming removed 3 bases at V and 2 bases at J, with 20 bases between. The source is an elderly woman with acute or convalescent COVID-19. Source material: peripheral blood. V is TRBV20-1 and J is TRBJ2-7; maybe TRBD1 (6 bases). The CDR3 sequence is CSASRVQGTRTYEQYF. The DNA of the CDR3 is TGCAGTGCTAGTCGCGTACAGGGTACTAGGACCTACGAGCAGTACTTC.